Sequencing of this T cell receptor beta chain was carried out in a study of cytomegalovirus exposure and HLA in healthy donors. Findings of the study overall: An analysis was carried out at a later point. It showed that HLA-associated TCR beta chains were more clonally expanded than equally common non-associated chains. TCR beta chains numbering more than 150 were designated cytomegalovirus-associated.

A multiplex PCR was run with 60 Vbeta primers and 13 Jbeta primers. The repertoire was sequenced with immunoSEQ multiplex PCR; TCRdb's copy has only in-frame clones and lacks some. The data contain about 77,000 clones, 78% of them seen just once; the ten biggest clones take up 4.5%. This CDR3 has 13 amino acids. CDR1 is SGHKS, CDR2 YYEKEE, per germline (reference sequence). V shed 4 bases and J 7 bases; nucleotides not matched to a gene: 7. This clone was counted only a few times. Antigen unknown. This clonotype originated in a middle-aged man in good health and CMV-seronegative. The sequenced sample consisted of PBMCs. The rearrangement uses TRBV5-5 and TRBJ2-7; 8 bases match TRBD1. CDR3 nucleotides: TGTGCCAGCAGCGTGGACAGGGTGAGAGAGCAGTACTTC. Protein product: CASSVDRVREQYF.